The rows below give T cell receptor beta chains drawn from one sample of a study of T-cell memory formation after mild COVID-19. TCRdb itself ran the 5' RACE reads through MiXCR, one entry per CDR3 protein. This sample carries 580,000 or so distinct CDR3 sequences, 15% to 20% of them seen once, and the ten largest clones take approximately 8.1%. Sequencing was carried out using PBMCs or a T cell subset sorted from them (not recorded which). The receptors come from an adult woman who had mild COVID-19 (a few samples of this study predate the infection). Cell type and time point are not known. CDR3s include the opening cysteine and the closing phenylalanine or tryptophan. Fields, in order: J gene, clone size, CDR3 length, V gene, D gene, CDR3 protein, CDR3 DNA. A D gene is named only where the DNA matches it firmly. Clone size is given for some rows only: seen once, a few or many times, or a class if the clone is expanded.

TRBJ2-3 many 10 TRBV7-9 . CASSSDTQYF TGTGCCAGCAGCTCCGATACGCAGTATTTT
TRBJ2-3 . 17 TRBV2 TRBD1 CASSHYQGAISRDTQYF TGTGCCAGCAGTCATTACCAGGGGGCAATCAGCCGAGATACGCAGTATTTT
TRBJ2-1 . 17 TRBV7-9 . CASSLAPIGDRYNEQFF TGTGCCAGCAGCTTAGCCCCCATTGGGGACCGCTACAATGAGCAGTTCTTC
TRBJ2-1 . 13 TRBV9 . CASSVAGDDEQFF TGTGCCAGCAGCGTAGCGGGGGATGATGAGCAGTTCTTC
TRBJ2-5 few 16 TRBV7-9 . CASSLFLLGNQETQYF TGTGCCAGCAGCTTATTTTTACTAGGGAACCAAGAGACCCAGTACTTC
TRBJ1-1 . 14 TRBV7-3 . CASSLGPGGSPAFF TGTGCCAGCAGCTTGGGGCCGGGGGGCAGCCCAGCTTTCTTT
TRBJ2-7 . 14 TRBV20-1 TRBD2 CSAPTAGSGHEQYF TGCAGTGCTCCTACAGCGGGAAGCGGCCACGAGCAGTACTTC
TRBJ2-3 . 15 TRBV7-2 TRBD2 CASSLGTSLKMGQYF TGTGCCAGCAGCTTAGGGACTAGCCTGAAAATGGGGCAGTATTTT
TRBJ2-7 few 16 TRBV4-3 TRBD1 CASSQGVGQGWAEQYF TGCGCCAGCAGCCAAGGGGTAGGACAGGGGTGGGCCGAGCAGTACTTC
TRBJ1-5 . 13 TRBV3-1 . CASSQRGIQPQHF TGTGCCAGCAGCCAAAGAGGGATCCAGCCCCAGCATTTT
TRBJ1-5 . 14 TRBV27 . CASSLHDSYQPQHF TGTGCCAGCAGTTTACATGACAGCTATCAGCCCCAGCATTTT
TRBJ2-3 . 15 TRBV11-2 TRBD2 CASSRLAGVADTQYF TGTGCCAGCAGCCGTTTAGCGGGAGTGGCAGATACGCAGTATTTT
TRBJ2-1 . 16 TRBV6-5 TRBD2 CASSPGASGQGSEQFF TGTGCCAGCAGCCCTGGGGCTAGCGGACAAGGGAGTGAGCAGTTCTTC
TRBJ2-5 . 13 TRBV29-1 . CSVRDSRSETQYF TGCAGCGTTAGGGACTCCCGTAGCGAGACCCAGTACTTC
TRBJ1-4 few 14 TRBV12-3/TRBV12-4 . CASSFQATNEKLFF TGTGCCAGCAGTTTCCAGGCAACTAATGAAAAACTGTTTTTT
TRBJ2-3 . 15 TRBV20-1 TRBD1 CSANGQAGSTDTQYF TGCAGTGCTAATGGACAGGCCGGATCCACAGATACGCAGTATTTT
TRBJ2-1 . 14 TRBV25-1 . CASSEPGSLNEQFF TGTGCCAGCAGTGAGCCGGGATCTCTCAATGAGCAGTTCTTC
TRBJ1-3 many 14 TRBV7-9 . CASSPQAWGNTIYF TGTGCCAGCAGCCCACAGGCGTGGGGAAACACCATATATTTT
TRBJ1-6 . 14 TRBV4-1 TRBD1 CASRPTGMNSPLHF TGCGCCAGCAGACCGACAGGGATGAATTCACCCCTCCACTTT
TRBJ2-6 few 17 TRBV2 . CASSEALRTLGANVLTF TGTGCCAGCAGTGAAGCGCTTCGGACACTCGGGGCCAACGTCCTGACTTTC
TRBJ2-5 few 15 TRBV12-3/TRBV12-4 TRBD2 CASRASGGGQETQYF TGTGCCAGCAGAGCTAGCGGGGGAGGACAAGAGACCCAGTACTTC
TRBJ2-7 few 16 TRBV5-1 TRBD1 CASSLLGTGGSNEQYF TGCGCCAGCAGCTTACTAGGGACAGGGGGATCGAACGAGCAGTACTTC
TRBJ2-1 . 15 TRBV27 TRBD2 CASSSGLAANNEQFF TGTGCCAGCAGTTCCGGACTAGCGGCAAACAATGAGCAGTTCTTC
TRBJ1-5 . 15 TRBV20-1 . CSAIASSGSLQPQHF TGCAGTGCCATAGCCTCCTCAGGGTCTCTTCAGCCCCAGCATTTT
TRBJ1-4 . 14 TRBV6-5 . CASRSLRDGKKLFF TGTGCCAGCAGATCGCTCCGGGACGGGAAAAAACTGTTTTTT
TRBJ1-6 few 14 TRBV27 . CASSLGGRGSPLHF TGTGCCAGCAGCTTAGGGGGGCGCGGATCACCCCTCCACTTT
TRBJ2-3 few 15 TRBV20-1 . CSARDMAADTDTQYF TGCAGTGCTAGAGATATGGCGGCAGACACAGATACGCAGTATTTT
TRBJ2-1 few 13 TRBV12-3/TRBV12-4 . CASSLAGEGEQFF TGTGCCAGCAGCCTGGCAGGGGAGGGTGAGCAGTTCTTC
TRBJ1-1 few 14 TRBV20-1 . CSATWEGRDTEAFF TGCAGTGCTACCTGGGAGGGGAGGGACACTGAAGCTTTCTTT
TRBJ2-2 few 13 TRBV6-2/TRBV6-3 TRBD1 CASRQGSTGELFF TGTGCCAGCAGACAGGGGAGCACCGGGGAGCTGTTTTTT
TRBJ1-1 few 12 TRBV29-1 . CSVVAGGAEAFF TGCAGCGTTGTCGCAGGCGGGGCTGAAGCTTTCTTT
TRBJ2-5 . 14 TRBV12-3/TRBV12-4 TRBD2 CASSLASGSQTQYF TGTGCCAGCAGTTTGGCTAGCGGGAGTCAGACCCAGTACTTC
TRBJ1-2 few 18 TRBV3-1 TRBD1 CASSPHFGQAEVNYGYTF TGTGCCAGCAGCCCGCATTTTGGACAGGCCGAAGTAAACTATGGCTACACCTTC
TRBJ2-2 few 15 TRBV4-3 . CASSQVRGFTGELFF TGCGCCAGCAGCCAAGTTCGGGGATTCACCGGGGAGCTGTTTTTT
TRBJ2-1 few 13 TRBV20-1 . CSASKTGYNEQFF TGCAGTGCTAGCAAGACAGGCTACAATGAGCAGTTCTTC
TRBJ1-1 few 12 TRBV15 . CATSSRQSEAFF TGTGCCACCAGCAGCCGACAGTCCGAAGCTTTCTTT
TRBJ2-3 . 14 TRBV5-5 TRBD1 CASQDRVAPDTQYF TGTGCCAGCCAAGACAGGGTAGCTCCAGATACGCAGTATTTT
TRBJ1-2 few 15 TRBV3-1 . CASSELRQAHYGYTF TGTGCCAGCAGCGAACTTCGACAGGCCCATTATGGCTACACCTTC
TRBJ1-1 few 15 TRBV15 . CATSRDGGENTEAFF TGTGCCACCAGCAGAGATGGGGGCGAGAACACTGAAGCTTTCTTT
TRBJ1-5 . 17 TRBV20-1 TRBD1 CSAPRSGTAGRNQPQHF TGCAGTGCTCCTAGGTCCGGGACAGCGGGGAGGAATCAGCCCCAGCATTTT
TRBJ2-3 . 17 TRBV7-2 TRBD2 CASSPWTSGASTDTQYF TGTGCCAGCAGCCCCTGGACTAGCGGGGCTAGCACAGATACGCAGTATTTT
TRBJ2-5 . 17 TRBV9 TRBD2 CASSVYRWGGGEETQYF TGTGCCAGCAGCGTCTACCGCTGGGGGGGAGGGGAAGAGACCCAGTACTTC
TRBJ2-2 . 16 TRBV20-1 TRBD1 CSATRRGQGNTGELFF TGCAGTGCTACGAGAAGGGGACAGGGGAACACCGGGGAGCTGTTTTTT
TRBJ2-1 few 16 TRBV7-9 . CASSLSGTIGGNEQFF TGTGCCAGCAGCTTATCCGGGACGATCGGGGGTAATGAGCAGTTCTTC
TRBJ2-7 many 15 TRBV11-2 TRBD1 CASSSPGQGAYEQYF TGTGCCAGCAGCTCACCGGGACAGGGGGCCTACGAGCAGTACTTC
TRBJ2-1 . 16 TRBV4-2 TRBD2 CASSQVAGDLYNEQFF TGTGCCAGCAGCCAAGTCGCGGGAGATCTCTACAATGAGCAGTTCTTC
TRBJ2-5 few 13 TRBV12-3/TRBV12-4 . CASTRGQGSTQYF TGTGCCAGCACCCGGGGGCAGGGGTCGACCCAGTACTTC
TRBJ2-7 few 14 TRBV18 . CASSPPSGVYEQYF TGTGCCAGCTCACCCCCCTCGGGGGTTTACGAGCAGTACTTC
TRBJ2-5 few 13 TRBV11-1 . CASSLHPQETQYF TGTGCCAGCAGCTTACACCCGCAAGAGACCCAGTACTTC
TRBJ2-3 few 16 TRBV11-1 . CASSLEGGAYTDTQYF TGTGCCAGCAGCTTAGAGGGCGGAGCATACACAGATACGCAGTATTTT
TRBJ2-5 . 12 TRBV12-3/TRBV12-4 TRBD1 CASSQGQVTQYF TGTGCCAGCAGTCAGGGACAGGTGACCCAGTACTTC